This T cell receptor beta chain was identified during a study of blood T cells in healthy people across ages. Using a J-beta primer mix together with a sample-barcoded 5' primer, a second PCR was run for roughly 7 to 11 cycles. From the 5' RACE reads, TCRdb called clonotypes with MiXCR, one entry per CDR3 protein. The sample holds about 1.6 million distinct CDR3 sequences, roughly 32% seen once. Study results and caveats: Age brought a roughly linear fall in TCR beta diversity measured per million T cells.

Healthy individuals of Caucasian origin from Russia, aged about 6 to 95, served as donors. Each donor supplied roughly 10 milliliters of peripheral blood. No fewer than 5 micrograms of total RNA were isolated from every sample. This clonotype was picked up a small number of times. What it binds is unknown. CDR3 length equals 15 residues. V trimming: 6 bases; J trimming: 5 bases; junction bases outside the gene matches: 12. The germline gives CDR1 MNHNS, CDR2 SASEGT. The sequence derives from a woman between 25 and 40 years old in good health. The chain carries TRBV6-1 and TRBJ2-5; 7 bases align to TRBD1. Input material: blood. The CDR3 loop reads CASSSSDRFRETQYF. The CDR3 bases are TGTGCCAGCAGCAGTTCGGACAGGTTTAGGGAGACCCAGTACTTC.